This T cell receptor (beta chain) was captured by sequencing in a study of T cells in Graves' hyperthyroidism and ophthalmopathy. Stable disease denoted Graves' hyperthyroidism without ophthalmopathy progression within 18 months. Uncontrolled infections, other autoimmune diseases, pregnancy or lactation led to exclusion of patients. PBMCs stemmed from over 7.5 ml fresh peripheral blood. The table lists this clonotype with a count of one. The CDR3 regions of TCR beta were amplified from RNA transcripts. The TCR CDR3 first-round RT-PCR relied on the HTBI primer set. TCRdb re-called the multiplex PCR reads with MiXCR, one entry per CDR3 protein. The sample consists of about 840,000 distinct CDR3 sequences, over 35% of them appearing once. Sequenced sample: blood. The TCR sequence derives from a man in his late teens or twenties with Graves' hyperthyroidism.

CDR3 protein: CATSDLGRARGYTF. CDR3 sequence (DNA): TGTGCCACCAGTGATTTGGGGAGAGCAAGAGGCTACACCTTC. The gene calls are TRBV24-1 and TRBJ1-2; D unclear. V lost 0 bases, J lost 8 bases, and 12 bases lay in between. Germline CDR1 is KGHDR and CDR2 is SFDVKD. The CDR3 sequence is 14 residues long.